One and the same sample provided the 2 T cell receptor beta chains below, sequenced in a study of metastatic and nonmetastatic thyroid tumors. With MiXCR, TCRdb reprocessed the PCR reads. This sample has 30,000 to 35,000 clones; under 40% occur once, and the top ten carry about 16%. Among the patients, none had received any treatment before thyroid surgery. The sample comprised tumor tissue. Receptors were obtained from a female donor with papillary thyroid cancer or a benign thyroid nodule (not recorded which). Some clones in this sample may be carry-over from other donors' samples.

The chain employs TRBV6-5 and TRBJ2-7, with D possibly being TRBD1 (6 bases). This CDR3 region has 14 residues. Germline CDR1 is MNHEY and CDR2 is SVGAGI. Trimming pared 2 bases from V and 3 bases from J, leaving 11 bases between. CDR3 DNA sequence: TGTGCCAGCAGTTACCAGGACAGTAACTACGAGCAGTACTTC. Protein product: CASSYQDSNYEQYF.

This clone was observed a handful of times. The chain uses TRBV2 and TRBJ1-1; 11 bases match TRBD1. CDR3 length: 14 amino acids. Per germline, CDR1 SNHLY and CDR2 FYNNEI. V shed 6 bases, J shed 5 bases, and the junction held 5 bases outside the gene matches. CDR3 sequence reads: CASRGQGALTEAFF. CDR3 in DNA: TGTGCCAGCAGAGGACAGGGGGCCTTAACTGAAGCTTTCTTT.